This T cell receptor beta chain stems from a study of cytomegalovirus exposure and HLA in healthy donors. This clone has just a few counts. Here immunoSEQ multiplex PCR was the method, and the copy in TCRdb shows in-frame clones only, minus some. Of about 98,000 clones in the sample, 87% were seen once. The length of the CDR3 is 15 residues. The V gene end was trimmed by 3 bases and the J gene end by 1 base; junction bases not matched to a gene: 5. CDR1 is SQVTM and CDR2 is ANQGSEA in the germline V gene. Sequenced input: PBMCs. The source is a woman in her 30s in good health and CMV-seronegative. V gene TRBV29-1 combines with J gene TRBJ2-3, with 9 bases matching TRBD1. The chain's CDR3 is CSVDLRDRGTDTQYF. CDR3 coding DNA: TGCAGCGTTGATCTCCGGGACAGGGGCACAGATACGCAGTATTTT.